Listed below are T cell receptor beta chains from one sample, sequenced in a study of CD8+CD57+ T cells in acquired aplastic anemia. Via MiXCR, TCRdb re-called the reads, giving one row per CDR3 protein. This sample has under 150,000 distinct CDR3 sequences; approximately 41% occur once, and the top ten carry 8.4%. The sample taken for sequencing was sorted CD4+, CD8+, or CD8+CD57+ T cells (not recorded which) from PBMCs. These receptors originate from a human donor in good health, serving as a control. Both conserved end residues are part of each CDR3. A D gene is named only where the DNA matches it firmly. Rows give clone size only sometimes, using once, few, many, or a class for an expanded clone.

D,size,J,V,DNA,CDR3
NA,few,TRBJ2-2,TRBV18,TGTGCCAGCTCACCGACCAGGACAGCGAACACCGGGGAGCTGTTTTTT,CASSPTRTANTGELFF
NA,NA,TRBJ1-2,TRBV10-3,TGTGCCATCAGTGAGTCGCAGGAGTTTGGCTACACCTTC,CAISESQEFGYTF
TRBD1,NA,TRBJ2-5,TRBV11-1,TGTGCCAGCAGCCTCCGACAGGGGGCGCCTGGCGAGACCCAGTACTTC,CASSLRQGAPGETQYF
NA,many,TRBJ1-1,TRBV3-1,TGTGCCAGCAGTAGCACAGTGAACACTGAAGCTTTCTTT,CASSSTVNTEAFF
NA,NA,TRBJ1-6,TRBV10-3,TGTGCCAGCTCAGACCAGGGGACCCTCCACTTT,CASSDQGTLHF
TRBD2,many,TRBJ2-1,TRBV20-1,TGCAGTGCTAGAGATCCTAGCGGGGCCGTGCAGTTCTTC,CSARDPSGAVQFF
NA,NA,TRBJ2-2,TRBV6-5,TGTGCCAGCAGTTACGTCCCGGACCTTATTACCGGGGAGCTGTTTTTT,CASSYVPDLITGELFF
TRBD1,NA,TRBJ2-7,TRBV5-1,TGCGCCAGCAGCTTGAGGAGACAGGGGGAGTCCTACGAGCAGTACTTC,CASSLRRQGESYEQYF
NA,many,TRBJ1-6,TRBV5-1,TGCGCCAGCAGCCCGGGACAACTCCATAATTCACCCCTCCACTTT,CASSPGQLHNSPLHF
TRBD2,many,TRBJ2-1,TRBV9,TGTGCCAGCAGCGCACCGGGACTAGCACTCAATGAGCAGTTCTTC,CASSAPGLALNEQFF
NA,NA,TRBJ1-1,TRBV10-1,TGCACCAGCAGGCCCCGGGCGAACACTGAAGCTTTCTTT,CTSRPRANTEAFF
NA,few,TRBJ2-5,TRBV13,TGTGCCAGCAGCCCAAGTCCGGGGATAGAGACCCAGTACTTC,CASSPSPGIETQYF